The next 3 T cell receptor beta chains were all read from a single sample in a study of PD-1 blockade in classical Hodgkin lymphoma. Some clones are missing from TCRdb's copy, which holds only in-frame ones; the method was immunoSEQ multiplex PCR. The table shows roughly 150,000 clones, with 78% occurring only once. Following autologous stem cell transplantation, relapse occurred in every patient, and exposure to brentuximab vedotin varied. The starting material was peripheral blood mononuclear cells (PBMCs), obtained before the second cycle of nivolumab. The receptors originated from a human donor with classical Hodgkin lymphoma.

The CDR3 sequence is CASSSSSGGHYNEQFF. For the CDR3, the DNA is TGCGCCAGCAGCTCTTCAAGCGGGGGCCACTACAATGAGCAGTTCTTC. This sequence joins TRBV5-1 and TRBJ2-1; TRBD2 aligns across 8 bases. Trimming cost V 3 bases and J 3 bases; bases outside gene matches: 8. The germline CDR1 and CDR2 sequences are SGHRS and YFSETQ. There are 16 residues in the CDR3.

The chain uses TRBV5-1 and TRBJ2-7; 9 bases line up with TRBD1. From germline, CDR1 is SGHRS and CDR2 YFSETQ. After removal of 6 bases from V and 5 bases from J, the junction contained 9 bases not matched to a gene. The CDR3 loop spans 14 amino acids. The CDR3 reads CASTWGQGGDEQYF. Written as DNA, the CDR3 is TGCGCCAGCACCTGGGGACAGGGTGGGGACGAGCAGTACTTC.

This clone has just one count. The rearrangement links TRBV7-2 to TRBJ1-4, with D unresolved. V shed 2 bases and J shed 7 bases, with 11 bases lying between them. There are 14 residues in the CDR3. Germline lookup yields CDR1 SGHTA and CDR2 FQGNSA. The chain's CDR3 is CASSLLGSGEKLFF. In DNA form, the CDR3 reads TGTGCCAGCAGCTTATTGGGGTCGGGTGAAAAACTGTTTTTT.